This TCR beta chain was captured by sequencing in a study of CD8 T cells in Susac syndrome. Study outcomes and limitations: TEMRA cells and active patients showed peak Susac CD8+ clonal expansion.

As to this clonotype: Its cognate antigen is unknown.

Germline assignment: CDR1 SEHNR and CDR2 FQNEAQ (reference sequence). CDR3 length equals 18 residues. Trimming at V came to 0 bases and at J to 0 bases, leaving 6 bases not matched to a gene. Reverse transcription of roughly 0.5 to 1 ug RNA was carried out with random hexamers. One entry per CDR3 protein, called by TCRdb with MiXCR from the immunoSEQ multiplex PCR reads. In the table there are 150,000 to 200,000 distinct CDR3 sequences, roughly 94% of which are singletons. The TCR comes from a human donor with Susac syndrome. Material: CD8+ T cells from PBMCs. The rearrangement links TRBV7-9 to TRBJ2-2, with 8 bases that match TRBD2. In DNA form, the CDR3 reads TGTGCCAGCAGCTTAGCCGGGGGGGACCTACCGAACACCGGGGAGCTGTTTTTT. Translated: CASSLAGGDLPNTGELFF. Variable domain in full (rest from reference TRBV7-9 and TRBJ2-2): DTGVSQNPRHKITKRGQNVTFRCDPISEHNRLYWYRQTLGQGPEFLTYFQNEAQLEKSRLLSDRFSAERPKGSFSTLEIQRTEQGDSAMYLCASSLAGGDLPNTGELFFGEGSRLTVL.